The 23 T cell receptor beta chains in this list originate from one sample, sequenced in a study of blood T cells in healthy people across ages. The second PCR ran roughly 6 to 11 cycles with a sample-barcoded 5' primer and J-beta primers. TCRdb analysed the 5' RACE reads with MiXCR anew, one entry per CDR3 protein. Among about 720,000 distinct CDR3 sequences listed, over 20% were seen once. Material for sequencing was blood. These receptors were collected from a man between 65 and 79 years old in good health.

The gene calls are TRBV6-5 and TRBJ1-6; no firm D call. V was pared by 5 bases and J by 10 bases, with 12 bases between. Germline V gene sequence: CDR1 MNHEY, CDR2 SVGAGI. The CDR3 runs 13 residues. For the CDR3, the DNA is TGTGCCAGCAGTGCCTTGGGGAGCTCACCCCTCCACTTT. Protein sequence: CASSALGSSPLHF.

This clonotype was detected a few times. The V and J genes are TRBV12-3 or TRBV12-4 and TRBJ2-3; the D gene is possibly TRBD2 (5 bases). This CDR3 has 15 residues. Trimming took 6 bases from V and 6 from J, leaving 19 bases between them. The CDR3 DNA reads TGTGCCAGCAGCCCCGCCCGCGGGCACGCGGATACGCAGTATTTT. Protein sequence: CASSPARGHADTQYF.

This chain connects TRBV6-6 to TRBJ1-2; perhaps TRBD1 as D (6 bases). Trimming removed 6 bases from V and 3 bases from J, with 20 bases in between. Germline V gives CDR1 MNHNY, CDR2 SVGAGI (reference sequence). This CDR3 is built from 16 residues. As DNA, the CDR3 is TGTGCCAGCAGAAAACCTCCGGGACAACAACACTATGGCTACACCTTC. Amino acid sequence: CASRKPPGQQHYGYTF.

This clonotype was detected only once. The V call is TRBV2, the J call TRBJ2-2; 9 bases agree with TRBD2. Germline CDR1 and CDR2: SNHLY and FYNNEI. Unmatched junction bases numbered 6, after V lost 7 bases and J lost 3 bases. The CDR3 contains 15 residues. CDR3 nucleotide sequence: TGTGCCAGCAAAAGCGGGGGGTTGGACACCGGGGAGCTGTTTTTT. This gives the protein CASKSGGLDTGELFF.

The chain uses TRBV6-6 and TRBJ1-2, with 7 bases matching TRBD1. This CDR3 comprises 14 residues. Germline values: CDR1 MNHNY, CDR2 SVGAGI (reference sequence). After removal of 6 bases from V and 5 bases from J, the junction contained 9 bases not matched to a gene. The CDR3 region has the DNA TGTGCCAGCAGCTACGACAGGGCACGGTATGGCTACACCTTC. Protein: CASSYDRARYGYTF.

The rearrangement uses TRBV7-8 and TRBJ1-4; the match to TRBD1 covers 7 bases. V was clipped by 1 base and J by 8 bases; unmatched bases: 4. Germline V CDR1 and CDR2: SGHVS, FQNEAQ. CDR3 length equals 14 residues. CDR3: CASSLGDSREKLFF. In DNA form, the CDR3 reads TGTGCCAGCAGCTTAGGGGACAGCAGGGAAAAACTGTTTTTT.

A few counts support this clonotype. This chain uses TRBV7-2 with TRBJ2-3, with D uncertain. This CDR3 has 14 amino acids. Germline assignment: CDR1 SGHTA and CDR2 FQGNSA. V lost 2 bases and J 4 bases, leaving 10 bases between the germline ends. CDR3 in DNA: TGTGCCAGCAGCTTACGGGCGGCAGCAGATACGCAGTATTTT. This encodes CASSLRAAADTQYF. The full variable domain, rest sourced from reference TRBV7-2 and TRBJ2-3, is GAGVSQSPSNKVTEKGKDVELRCDPISGHTALYWYRQSLGQGLEFLIYFQGNSAPDKSGLPSDRFSAERTGGSVSTLTIQRTQQEDSAVYLCASSLRAAADTQYFGPGTRLTVL.

This sequence joins TRBV4-1 and TRBJ2-1; TRBD1 aligns across 11 bases. Germline lookup yields CDR1 MGHRA and CDR2 YSYEKL. The trim removed 0 bases at V and 2 bases at J, leaving 3 bases unmatched. The CDR3 loop spans 17 amino acids. The DNA of the CDR3 is TGCGCCAGCAGCCAAGAACGGACAGGGGGCCCCTACAATGAGCAGTTCTTC. As protein: CASSQERTGGPYNEQFF.

The chain joins TRBV12-3 or TRBV12-4 to TRBJ2-1; 10 nucleotides match TRBD1. With V trimmed by 6 bases and J by 3 bases, 5 bases remained unmatched. The CDR3 sequence is 15 residues long. The CDR3 DNA follows: TGTGCCAGCAGAGACCGGGACAGGGGCTACAATGAGCAGTTCTTC. It yields the protein CASRDRDRGYNEQFF.

This clonotype was picked up a small number of times. DNA of the CDR3: TGTGCCAGCAGTACTAGCGGGAGAAGTGCAGATACGCAGTATTTT. Its translation: CASSTSGRSADTQYF. V gene TRBV12-3 or TRBV12-4 combines with J gene TRBJ2-3; TRBD2 matches 11 bases. The CDR3 has 15 amino acids. V shed 5 bases and J 4 bases; nucleotides not matched to a gene: 5.

V is TRBV6-6 and J is TRBJ2-7; maybe TRBD1 (6 bases). This CDR3 contains 14 residues. The germline gives CDR1 MNHNY, CDR2 SVGAGI (reference sequence). V was cut by 8 bases and J by 0 bases, with 14 bases left in between. The CDR3 sequence: CASSTGSYSYEQYV. The CDR3 coding sequence is TGTGCCAGCTCCACAGGGAGTTACTCCTACGAGCAGTACGTC.

The sample holds a few counts of this clonotype. J is TRBJ2-3 and V is TRBV3-1, with 9 bases fitting TRBD2. V shed 2 bases, J shed 0 bases, and the junction held 9 bases outside the gene matches. Germline CDR1 LGHDT, CDR2 YNNKEL (reference sequence). There are 18 residues in the CDR3. CDR3 residues: CASSQLWEREASTDTQYF. The DNA of the CDR3 is TGTGCCAGCAGCCAACTCTGGGAGCGGGAGGCTAGCACAGATACGCAGTATTTT.

The V gene is TRBV7-2, the J gene TRBJ1-1, with D perhaps matching TRBD1 (6 bases). CDR1 and CDR2 from the germline V gene are SGHTA and FQGNSA. Trimming pared 4 bases from V and 7 bases from J, leaving 13 bases between. CDR3 length: 13 residues. CDR3 sequence: CASSCQGIGEAFF. For the CDR3, the DNA is TGTGCCAGCAGCTGCCAGGGGATAGGTGAAGCTTTCTTT.

V usage is TRBV29-1 and J usage is TRBJ1-4; 8 bases are a match to TRBD1. The V gene's germline CDR1 is SQVTM and CDR2 ANQGSEA. The CDR3 length is 13 residues. V was clipped by 4 bases and J by 5 bases; unmatched bases: 3. Written as DNA, the CDR3 is TGCAGCGTTGGGACAGGGTCGAATGAAAAACTGTTTTTT. This codes for CSVGTGSNEKLFF.

In this sample, this clonotype turned up a few times. This chain links TRBV2 with TRBJ2-3; tentatively, D is TRBD2 (5 bases). Per germline, CDR1 SNHLY and CDR2 FYNNEI. The CDR3 runs 15 residues. Trimming took 7 bases from V and 2 from J, leaving 16 bases between them. DNA for the CDR3: TGTGCCAGCATGGAGAGGGTAGTTGTCACAGATACGCAGTATTTT. This sequence encodes CASMERVVVTDTQYF.

This clonotype was picked up a small number of times. The V gene is TRBV28, the J gene TRBJ2-7; TRBD2 matches at 7 bases. The CDR3 runs to 16 residues. J was trimmed by 3 bases and V by 5 bases; bases with no gene match: 13. Germline V gene lookup returns CDR1 MDHEN and CDR2 SYDVKM. CDR3 bases: TGTGCCAGCAGTGGGTCCGGGCGGGGGAGACTCTACGAGCAGTACTTC. Translation gives CASSGSGRGRLYEQYF.

This clonotype was found a few times. The chain joins TRBV20-1 to TRBJ2-1, with D uncertain. The V and J ends lost 0 bases and 9 bases respectively, with 3 bases between them. The CDR3 totals 10 residues. The germline gives CDR1 DFQATT, CDR2 SNEGSKA (reference sequence). CDR3 in DNA: TGCAGTGCTAGAGATCTTGAGCAGTTCTTC. This encodes CSARDLEQFF.

This chain links TRBV24-1 with TRBJ2-2, with D hard to call. The CDR3 is 15 amino acids. V was trimmed by 5 bases and J by 1 base, leaving 10 bases between them. From germline, CDR1 is KGHDR and CDR2 SFDVKD. The CDR3 protein is CATSGEVLNTGELFF. In DNA form, the CDR3 reads TGTGCCACCAGTGGTGAGGTATTGAACACCGGGGAGCTGTTTTTT.

The rearrangement uses TRBV7-9 and TRBJ2-7; weak D call: TRBD2 (5 bases). Matching the DNA end better, TRBJ2-1 makes the J call doubtful. This CDR3 contains 12 residues. CDR1 and CDR2 from the germline V gene are SEHNR and FQNEAQ (reference sequence). The CDR3 sequence is CATPSEDNEQFF. DNA for the CDR3: TGTGCCACCCCATCGGAGGACAATGAGCAGTTCTTC.

The rearrangement links TRBV18 to TRBJ2-1, with 9 bases that match TRBD1. V gave up 7 bases and J gave up 7 bases; unmatched junction bases: 11. CDR1 and CDR2 (germline): KGHSH, LQKENI. The CDR3 consists of 15 residues. CDR3 coding DNA: TGTGCCAGCTGCGCACTCGGGACAGGGTTGAATGAGCAGTTCTTC. Amino acid sequence: CASCALGTGLNEQFF.

At least ten counts were recorded for this clonotype. The gene calls are TRBV28 and TRBJ1-2; tentatively, D is TRBD1 (6 bases). Germline CDR1 is MDHEN and CDR2 is SYDVKM. This CDR3 has 13 amino acids. V shed 6 bases and J shed 8 bases, with 16 bases lying between them. CDR3 sequence (DNA): TGTGCCAGCAGCCTTACAGGGATCGGGGGCTACACCTTC. Protein product: CASSLTGIGGYTF.

The chain joins TRBV12-3 or TRBV12-4 to TRBJ2-5; 7 bases map to TRBD1. This CDR3 has 15 amino acids. Germline trimming cut 3 bases from V and 5 bases from J; bases unmatched to any gene: 9. CDR3 sequence: CASSLRQQGKETQYF. For the CDR3, the DNA is TGTGCCAGCAGTTTGCGGCAACAGGGGAAGGAGACCCAGTACTTC.

This sequence joins TRBV7-2 and TRBJ2-5; 8 bases are a match to TRBD2. J was trimmed by 1 base and V by 0 bases; bases with no gene match: 1. CDR1 SGHTA and CDR2 FQGNSA come from the germline V gene. This CDR3 is 15 amino acids long. CDR3 DNA sequence: TGTGCCAGCAGCTTAGCTAGCGGGGTCCAAGAGACCCAGTACTTC. Amino acids: CASSLASGVQETQYF.